This T cell receptor beta chain was captured in a study of blood T cell repertoires in COVID-19. Study-wide background: PBMCs, B-cell-depleted T cells, or T cells were the source of the cDNA or gDNA that made up the material.

The CDR3 length is 13 residues. Germline V gene lookup returns CDR1 SNHLY and CDR2 FYNNEI. J was trimmed by 14 bases and V by 6 bases; bases with no gene match: 9. Assay: immunoSEQ multiplex PCR; the TCRdb copy retains only in-frame clones and omits some. In the table there are about 180,000 clones, around 83% of which are singletons. The sample consisted of PBMCs or T cells enriched from blood (not recorded which). This TCR was sampled from a man in his forties who had recovered from COVID-19. The gene calls are TRBV2 and TRBJ1-6; 8 positions match TRBD1. The CDR3 loop is CASRPGQDRTLHF. CDR3 nucleotide sequence: TGTGCCAGCAGGCCGGGACAGGATAGGACCCTCCACTTT.